This TCR beta chain derives from a study of blood T cell repertoires in COVID-19. The wider study: Samples representing acute and convalescent COVID-19 were sourced from the United States, Italy and Spain. The analysed material was cDNA or gDNA that came from T cells, B-cell-depleted T cells, or PBMCs.

The CDR3 covers 14 residues. CDR1 SEHNR and CDR2 FQNEAQ come from the germline V gene (reference sequence). V was shortened by 5 bases and J by 3 bases, with 14 bases between the two germline ends. Methods used by the authors: Quantification of nucleated cells was approximated via reference gene primer amplification. Libraries were prepared by immunoSEQ multiplex PCR; TCRdb keeps only in-frame clonotypes and omits some of them. V and J calls and clone size are as listed in that table; D and trimming were resolved from the DNA. The sample lists around 95,000 clones, approximately 80% occurring once. Sequencing was carried out using peripheral blood. The sequence was collected from a woman in her 70s with acute or convalescent COVID-19. The genes are TRBV7-9 and TRBJ2-7; D uncertain. CDR3 loop: CASSPDIILYEQYV. DNA of the CDR3: TGTGCCAGCAGCCCAGACATCATTCTCTACGAGCAGTACGTC.